This note documents a single T cell receptor (beta chain) sequence. Sequenced by immunoSEQ multiplex PCR; TCRdb stores in-frame clones only, minus some. In the table there are about 110,000 clones, 88% of which are singletons. The data originate from a study of blood T cell repertoires in COVID-19. Turning to the study itself: Sources were T cells, B-cell-depleted T cells, or PBMCs; the material itself was cDNA or gDNA.

The germline V gene encodes CDR1 MNHNY and CDR2 SVGAGI (reference sequence). The CDR3 sequence is 16 residues long. The V segment lost 5 bases and the J segment 6 bases; nucleotides outside the gene matches: 11. The specimen was peripheral blood. The V and J genes are TRBV6-6 and TRBJ1-4, with 8 bases that match TRBD1. The receptor was isolated from a woman aged 50 to 65 with acute or convalescent COVID-19. The CDR3 sequence: CASSRAGQVKDEKLFF. DNA of the CDR3: TGTGCCAGCAGTCGGGCGGGACAGGTGAAGGATGAAAAACTGTTTTTT.